This T cell receptor (beta chain) appears in the sequencing data of a study of blood T cell repertoires in COVID-19. About the research overall: The United States, Italy and Spain were the sources of the acute and convalescent COVID-19 samples. Nucleic acid was either cDNA or gDNA, and it came from T cells, B-cell-depleted T cells, or PBMCs.

The method was immunoSEQ multiplex PCR; TCRdb's version includes in-frame clones alone and lacks a portion of them. The data show about 160,000 clones, 75% to 85% seen once. The CDR3 length is 15 residues. V shed 2 bases, J shed 8 bases, and the junction held 9 bases outside the gene matches. Per germline, CDR1 LGHNA and CDR2 YSLEER. Sample: peripheral blood. This rearrangement joins TRBV4-3 to TRBJ2-4, with 7 bases aligning to TRBD1. The receptor was derived from a woman in her fifties or sixties with COVID-19, enrolled during active disease. The CDR3: CASSQNRDRWDIQYF. CDR3 sequence (DNA): TGCGCCAGCAGCCAAAACCGGGACAGATGGGACATTCAGTACTTC.